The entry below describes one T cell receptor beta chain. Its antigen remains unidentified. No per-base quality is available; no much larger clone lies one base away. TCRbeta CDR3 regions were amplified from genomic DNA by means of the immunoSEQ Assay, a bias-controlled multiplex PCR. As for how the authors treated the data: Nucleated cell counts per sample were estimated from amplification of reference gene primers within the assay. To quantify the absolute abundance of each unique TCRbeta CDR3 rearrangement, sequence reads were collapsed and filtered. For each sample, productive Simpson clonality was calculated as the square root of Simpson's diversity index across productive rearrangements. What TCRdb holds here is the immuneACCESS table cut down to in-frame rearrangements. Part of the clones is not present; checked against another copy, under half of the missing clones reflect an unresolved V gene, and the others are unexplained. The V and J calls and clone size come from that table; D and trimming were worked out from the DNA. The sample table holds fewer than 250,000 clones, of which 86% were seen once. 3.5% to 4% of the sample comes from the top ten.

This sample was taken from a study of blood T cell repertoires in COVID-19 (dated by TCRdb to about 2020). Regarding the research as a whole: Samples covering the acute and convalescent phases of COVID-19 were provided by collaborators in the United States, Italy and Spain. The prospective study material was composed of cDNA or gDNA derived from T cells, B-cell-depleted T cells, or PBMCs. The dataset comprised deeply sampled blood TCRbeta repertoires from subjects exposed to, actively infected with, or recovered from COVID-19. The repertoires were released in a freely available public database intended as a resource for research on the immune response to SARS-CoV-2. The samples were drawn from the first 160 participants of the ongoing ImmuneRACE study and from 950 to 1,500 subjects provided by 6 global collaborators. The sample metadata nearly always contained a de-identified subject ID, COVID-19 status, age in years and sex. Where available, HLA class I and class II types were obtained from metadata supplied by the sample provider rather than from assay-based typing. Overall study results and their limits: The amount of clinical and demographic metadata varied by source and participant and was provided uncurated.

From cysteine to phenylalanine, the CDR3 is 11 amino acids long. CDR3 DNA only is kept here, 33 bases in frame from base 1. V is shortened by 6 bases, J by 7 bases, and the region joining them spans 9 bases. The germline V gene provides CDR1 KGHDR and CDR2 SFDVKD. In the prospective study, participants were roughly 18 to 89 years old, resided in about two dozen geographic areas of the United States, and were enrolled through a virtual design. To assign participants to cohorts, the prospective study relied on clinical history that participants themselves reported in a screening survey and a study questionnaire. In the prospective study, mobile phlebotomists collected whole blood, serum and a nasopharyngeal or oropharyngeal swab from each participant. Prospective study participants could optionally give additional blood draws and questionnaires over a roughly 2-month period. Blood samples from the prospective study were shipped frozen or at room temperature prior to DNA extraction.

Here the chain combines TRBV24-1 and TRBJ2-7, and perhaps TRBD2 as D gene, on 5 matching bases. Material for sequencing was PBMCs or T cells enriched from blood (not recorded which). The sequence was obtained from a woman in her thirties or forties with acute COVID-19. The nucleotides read TGTGCCACCAGTCGGGGAAGTGAGCAGTACTTC. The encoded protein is CATSRGSEQYF.